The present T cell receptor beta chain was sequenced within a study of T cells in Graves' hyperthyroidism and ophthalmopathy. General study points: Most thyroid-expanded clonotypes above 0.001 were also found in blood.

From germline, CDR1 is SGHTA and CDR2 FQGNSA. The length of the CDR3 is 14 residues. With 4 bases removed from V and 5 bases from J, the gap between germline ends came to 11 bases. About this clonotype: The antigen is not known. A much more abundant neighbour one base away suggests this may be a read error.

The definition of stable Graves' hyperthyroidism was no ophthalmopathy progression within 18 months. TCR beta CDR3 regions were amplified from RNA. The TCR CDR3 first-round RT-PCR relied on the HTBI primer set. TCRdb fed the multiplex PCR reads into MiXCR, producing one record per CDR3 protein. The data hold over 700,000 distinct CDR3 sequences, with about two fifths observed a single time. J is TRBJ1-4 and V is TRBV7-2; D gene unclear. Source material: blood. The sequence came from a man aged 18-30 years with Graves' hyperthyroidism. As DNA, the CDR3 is TGTGCCAGCAGCTCCCAGACTGGAAATGAAAAACTGTTTTTT. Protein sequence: CASSSQTGNEKLFF.